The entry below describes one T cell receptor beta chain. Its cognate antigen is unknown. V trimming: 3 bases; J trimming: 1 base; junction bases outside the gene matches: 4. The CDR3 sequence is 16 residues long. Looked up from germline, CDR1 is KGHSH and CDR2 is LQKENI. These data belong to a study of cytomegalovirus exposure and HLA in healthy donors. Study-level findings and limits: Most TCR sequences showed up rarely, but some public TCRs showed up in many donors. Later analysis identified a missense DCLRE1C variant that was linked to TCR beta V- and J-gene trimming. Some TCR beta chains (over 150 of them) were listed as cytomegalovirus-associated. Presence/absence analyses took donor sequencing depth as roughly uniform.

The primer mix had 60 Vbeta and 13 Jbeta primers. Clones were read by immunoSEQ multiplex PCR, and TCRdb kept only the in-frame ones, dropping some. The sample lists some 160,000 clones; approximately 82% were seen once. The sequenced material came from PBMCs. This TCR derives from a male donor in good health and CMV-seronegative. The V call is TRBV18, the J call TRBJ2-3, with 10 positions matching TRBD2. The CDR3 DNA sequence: TGTGCCAGCTCACCTCTTCTAGCGGGGGGCACAGATACGCAGTATTTT. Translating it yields CASSPLLAGGTDTQYF.